Listed here are 5 T cell receptor beta chains from one sample, sequenced in a study of blood T cells in healthy people across ages. PCR was performed a second time for roughly 6 to 12 cycles using a sample-barcoded 5' primer and a J-beta primer mix. TCRdb itself ran the 5' RACE reads through MiXCR, one entry per CDR3 protein. The sample has over 500,000 distinct CDR3 sequences; 45% to 60% are singletons. The sequenced sample was blood. The receptors derive from a woman of 80 years or more in good health.

This clonotype was recorded once. One base away lies a much larger clone, so this may be a sequencing read error. This chain uses TRBV27 with TRBJ2-5; D not certain. CDR1 is MNHEY and CDR2 is SMNVEV in the germline V gene (reference sequence). The CDR3 is 11 residues long. The ends were cut back, 5 bases at V and 11 bases at J, with 12 bases in the middle. The CDR3 here is CASSKYNEQYF. The CDR3 DNA reads as TGTGCCAGCAGTAAATACAATGAGCAGTACTTC.

The V gene is TRBV20-1, the J gene TRBJ2-1; D gene uncertain. V was cut by 3 bases and J by 6 bases, with 6 bases left in between. From germline, CDR1 is DFQATT and CDR2 SNEGSKA (reference sequence). This CDR3 contains 11 residues. CDR3 loop: CSARLFNEQFF. In DNA form, the CDR3 reads TGCAGTGCTAGGCTGTTCAATGAGCAGTTCTTC.

The gene calls are TRBV29-1 and TRBJ2-3; D unclear. CDR3 size: 14 residues. Germline V gene lookup returns CDR1 SQVTM and CDR2 ANQGSEA. Trimming stripped 1 base from V and 2 bases from J, with 10 bases between. Written as DNA, the CDR3 is TGCAGCGTTGAAGGGGCTCGGAACACAGATACGCAGTATTTT. Amino acid sequence: CSVEGARNTDTQYF.

The chain has TRBV27 and TRBJ2-5, with no clear D. From germline, CDR1 is MNHEY and CDR2 SMNVEV (reference sequence). Trimming removed 8 bases from V and 2 bases from J, with 9 bases in between. This CDR3 is 12 amino acids long. The CDR3 DNA sequence: TGTGCCAGCGAGGAACAGCAAGAGACCCAGTACTTC. Its translation is CASEEQQETQYF.

This rearrangement joins TRBV12-3 or TRBV12-4 to TRBJ2-3; 12 nucleotides line up with TRBD2. V shed 5 bases, J shed 4 bases, and the junction held 19 bases outside the gene matches. There are 20 residues in the CDR3. The CDR3 reads CASSPYLLAGGPPVADTQYF. The CDR3 DNA reads as TGTGCCAGCAGTCCCTACTTACTAGCGGGAGGCCCCCCGGTTGCAGATACGCAGTATTTT.